Listed here are 19 T cell receptor beta chains from one sample, sequenced in a study of blood T cell repertoires in COVID-19 (dated by TCRdb to 2019 to 2021). The receptor library was made with the immunoSEQ multiplex PCR assay. Entries here come from immuneACCESS through TCRdb and include only in-frame sequences with V and J called. Some clones fail to appear in such tables; in the studies checked, an unresolved V gene covers under half of the shortfall, and the cause of the remainder is unknown. The sample table lists some 150,000 clones, roughly 84% of them with a count of one. 35% to 40% of the sample is held by the ten biggest clonotypes. Sequencing was performed on peripheral blood. The source of these receptors is a human donor in a cohort sampled during active COVID-19.

The gene calls are TRBV7-3 and TRBJ1-3; no reliable D call. In germline, CDR1 is SGHTA, CDR2 FQGTGA. V was trimmed by 2 bases and J by 0 bases, leaving 5 bases between them. The CDR3 contains 14 residues. The CDR3 region is CASSLGGSGNTIYF. CDR3 coding DNA: TGTGCCAGCAGCTTAGGAGGCTCTGGAAACACCATATATTTT.

The V gene is TRBV7-9, the J gene TRBJ2-3, with TRBD2 matching over 7 bases. V gave up 5 bases and J gave up 0 bases; unmatched junction bases: 8. The CDR3 spans 16 residues. Per germline, CDR1 SEHNR and CDR2 FQNEAQ (reference sequence). This chain's CDR3 is CASSPYSGASTDTQYF. The CDR3 bases are TGTGCCAGCAGCCCTTACAGCGGGGCGAGCACAGATACGCAGTATTTT.

This clone was seen a handful of times. This rearrangement joins TRBV7-2 to TRBJ2-2; no definite D call. The CDR3 consists of 15 residues. CDR1 and CDR2 (germline): SGHTA, FQGNSA. Trimming removed 2 bases from V and 0 bases from J, with 7 bases in between. For the CDR3, the DNA is TGTGCCAGCAGCTTATACTTCACGAACACCGGGGAGCTGTTTTTT. It is translated as CASSLYFTNTGELFF.

The rearrangement links TRBV9 to TRBJ2-1, with TRBD1 as a possible D gene (6 bases). The V gene lost 4 bases and the J gene lost 7 bases, with 15 bases spanning the gap. The CDR3 consists of 14 residues. Germline CDR1 SGDLS, CDR2 YYNGEE. Here the CDR3 DNA reads TGTGCCAGCAGCCTCGAACAGGGTCAGAATGAGCAGTTCTTC. It specifies CASSLEQGQNEQFF.

The J gene is TRBJ2-1, the V gene TRBV9; 9 nucleotides match TRBD1. Germline CDR1 is SGDLS and CDR2 is YYNGEE. V lost 6 bases and J lost 8; bases outside the gene matches: 12. This CDR3 comprises 15 residues. CDR3 DNA: TGTGCCAGCAACATCCCGGGACAGGGTAGGGATGAGCAGTTCTTC. It yields the protein CASNIPGQGRDEQFF.

DNA of the CDR3: TGTGCCATCAGTACTCCCGACTCCTACAATGAGCAGTTCTTC. The encoded protein is CAISTPDSYNEQFF. The rearrangement uses TRBV10-3 and TRBJ2-1; D uncertain. The CDR3 has 14 residues. CDR1 and CDR2 (germline): ENHRY, SYGVKD. Trimming left V 5 bases short and J 0 bases short, with 8 bases between.

This chain uses TRBV12-3 or TRBV12-4 with TRBJ2-1; D not certain. Trimming cost V 3 bases and J 9 bases, with 9 bases left between them. The CDR3 sequence is 12 residues long. DNA of the CDR3: TGTGCCAGCAGTTTGGTGTGGCTTGAGCAGTTCTTC. This sequence encodes CASSLVWLEQFF.

The chain carries TRBV6-2 or TRBV6-3 and TRBJ1-1, with D possibly matching TRBD1 (5 bases). The V end was cut by 2 bases, the J end by 5 bases, with 15 bases between. The CDR3 consists of 15 residues. Germline V gives CDR1 MNHEY, CDR2 SVGEGT. The CDR3 sequence: CASSYRAGLETEAFF. In DNA, the CDR3 is TGTGCCAGCAGTTACAGGGCAGGGTTGGAAACTGAAGCTTTCTTT.

The chain carries TRBV9 and TRBJ1-2; weak D call: TRBD1 (6 bases). The germline V gene encodes CDR1 SGDLS and CDR2 YYNGEE. The germline V and J ends were trimmed by 4 bases and 4 bases, with 14 bases remaining between them. CDR3 length: 14 amino acids. The CDR3 is CASSPWTEPYGYTF. CDR3 DNA sequence: TGTGCCAGCAGCCCCTGGACAGAGCCCTATGGCTACACCTTC.

The count of this clone is one. V and J are TRBV6-6 and TRBJ2-1; possibly TRBD1 for D (5 bases). The V and J ends lost 4 bases and 4 bases respectively, with 8 bases between them. Germline CDR1 MNHNY, CDR2 SVGAGI (reference sequence). The CDR3 extends over 13 amino acids. CDR3 loop: CASSSQEYNEQFF. CDR3 bases: TGTGCCAGCAGTTCACAGGAGTACAATGAGCAGTTCTTC.

The chain recombines TRBV15 with TRBJ2-5, with D possibly being TRBD2 (6 bases). Germline CDR1 is LNHNV and CDR2 is YYDKDF (reference sequence). V was clipped by 5 bases and J by 1 base, with 14 bases between them. The CDR3 spans 15 residues. Here the CDR3 reads CATSGGGLLQETQYF. The CDR3 DNA reads TGTGCCACCAGCGGTGGAGGGCTCCTCCAAGAGACCCAGTACTTC.

V gene TRBV6-6 combines with J gene TRBJ1-1, with D possibly being TRBD1 (6 bases). From germline, CDR1 is MNHNY and CDR2 SVGAGI (reference sequence). Between the trimmed V and J ends, which lost 1 base and 1 base, there was a span of 7 bases. This CDR3 has 14 residues. CDR3 coding DNA: TGTGCCAGCAGTTACTTAGGGGGGAACACTGAAGCTTTCTTT. Translating gives CASSYLGGNTEAFF.

The chain has TRBV2 and TRBJ1-1; a weak D match, TRBD1 (6 bases). V lost 6 bases to trimming and J lost 4 bases, with 24 bases between them. This CDR3 has 17 residues. Germline lookup yields CDR1 SNHLY and CDR2 FYNNEI. The CDR3 DNA reads as TGTGCCAGCAGGGGCGGGGGCCGCGGGTTTGGGGCCACTGAAGCTTTCTTT. Its translation is CASRGGGRGFGATEAFF.

V is TRBV9 and J is TRBJ1-6; 11 positions agree with TRBD1. There are 17 residues in the CDR3. V shed 0 bases and J 9 bases; nucleotides not matched to a gene: 8. Germline CDR1 SGDLS, CDR2 YYNGEE. The CDR3, as DNA: TGTGCCAGCAGCGTAGACGGGTTGGGACAGGGGGTTTCACCCCTCCACTTT. Translating it yields CASSVDGLGQGVSPLHF.

J is TRBJ2-3 and V is TRBV12-5, with 8 bases matching TRBD1. The CDR3 runs 13 residues. Germline V lookup: CDR1 LGHNT, CDR2 FRNRAP. V gave up 5 bases and J gave up 4 bases; unmatched junction bases: 2. Here the CDR3 DNA reads TGTGCTAGTGGTCCGGACAGGGCAGATACGCAGTATTTT. As protein: CASGPDRADTQYF.

This chain links TRBV19 with TRBJ1-5; a weak D match, TRBD1 (5 bases). The CDR3 runs 14 residues. Germline CDR1 reads LNHDA; CDR2 reads SQIVND (reference sequence). V lost 3 bases and J lost 5, with 11 bases in between. CDR3 DNA: TGTGCCAGTAGTATGGGGGGTGGGGATCAGCCCCAGCATTTT. As protein: CASSMGGGDQPQHF.

CDR3 bases: TGTGCCAGCAGCCTACAGGGGGCTTCCTATAATTCACCCCTCCACTTT. This encodes CASSLQGASYNSPLHF. The chain recombines TRBV7-9 with TRBJ1-6, with 9 bases fitting TRBD1. Germline V gene lookup returns CDR1 SEHNR and CDR2 FQNEAQ (reference sequence). The CDR3 extends over 16 amino acids. V lost 5 bases, J lost 1 base, and 3 bases stayed unmatched.

This clone occurred once. This chain links TRBV21-1 with TRBJ2-4; TRBD2 was called by the table and not checked on the DNA. TRBV21-1 is a recognized pseudogene. This CDR3 has 16 residues. CDR3 DNA: TGTGCCAGCAGCCCGCCGGGTGCCCTAGCCAAAAACATTCAGTACTTC. Protein: CASSPPGALAKNIQYF.

J is TRBJ1-1 and V is TRBV6-1; a weak D match, TRBD1 (5 bases). The CDR3 contains 16 residues. The V gene lost 3 bases and the J gene lost 4 bases, with 18 bases spanning the gap. Per germline, CDR1 MNHNS and CDR2 SASEGT. CDR3 region: CASSDGPGRRGTEAFF. The DNA of the CDR3 is TGTGCCAGCAGTGATGGACCGGGACGGCGGGGCACTGAAGCTTTCTTT.